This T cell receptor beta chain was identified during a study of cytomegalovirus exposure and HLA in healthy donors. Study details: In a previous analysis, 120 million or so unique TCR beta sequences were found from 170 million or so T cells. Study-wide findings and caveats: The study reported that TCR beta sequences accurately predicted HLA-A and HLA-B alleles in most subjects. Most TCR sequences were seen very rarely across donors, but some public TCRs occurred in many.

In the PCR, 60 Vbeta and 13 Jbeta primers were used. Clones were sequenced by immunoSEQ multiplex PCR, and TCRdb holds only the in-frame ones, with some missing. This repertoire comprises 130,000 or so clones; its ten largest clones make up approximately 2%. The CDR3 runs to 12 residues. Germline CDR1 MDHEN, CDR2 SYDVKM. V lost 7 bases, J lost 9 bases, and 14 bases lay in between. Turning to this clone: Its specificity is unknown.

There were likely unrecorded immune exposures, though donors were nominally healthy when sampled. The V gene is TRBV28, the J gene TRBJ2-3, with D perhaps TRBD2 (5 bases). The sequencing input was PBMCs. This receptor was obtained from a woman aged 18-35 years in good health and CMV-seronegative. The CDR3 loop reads CASISPGSTQYF. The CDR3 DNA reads TGTGCCAGCATCTCCCCGGGGTCCACGCAGTATTTT.